Below, one TCR beta chain is given with its context. Measured with immunoSEQ multiplex PCR; TCRdb has only the in-frame clones, and not every one. The repertoire holds roughly 25,000 clones, 92% seen once, with 2.5% to 3% in the top ten. The data are from a study of blood T cell repertoires in COVID-19. Study details: T cells, B-cell-depleted T cells, or PBMCs provided the cDNA or gDNA that served as material.

Germline V gene lookup returns CDR1 LNHNV and CDR2 YYDKDF (reference sequence). V shed 5 bases and J shed 2 bases, with 19 bases lying between them. The CDR3 runs to 17 residues. This chain links TRBV15 with TRBJ1-3, with D maybe TRBD1 (6 bases). Sequencing input: peripheral blood. The sequence came from a human donor in a cohort sampled during active COVID-19. The CDR3 sequence is CATSRGRGGDTGNTIYF. The CDR3 nucleotides read TGTGCCACCAGCCGGGGTAGGGGGGGGGACACTGGAAACACCATATATTTT.